The present entry profiles one T cell receptor beta chain with its context. TCRdb's table, derived via immunoSEQ multiplex PCR, lists solely in-frame clones and lacks some. The sample yields about 680,000 clones, around 90% seen once. The entry originates in a study of Ad26.COV2.S vaccination and SARS-CoV-2 variants. The ends were cut back, 4 bases at V and 3 bases at J, with 14 bases in the middle. CDR3 size: 14 residues. The treatment is: around 19 received Ad26.COV2.S at low or high dose, single or two shots; five or six received placebo; per-sample allocation not given. Following the first vaccine or placebo injection, samples were taken on day 63.

This specimen was peripheral blood, taken in a trial of Ad26.COV2.S vaccine versus placebo. The sequence came from a person aged 18 to 59 who received the Ad26.COV2.S COVID-19 vaccine or a placebo. V and J are TRBV5-3 and TRBJ2-7; D not resolved. TRBV5-3 is known as an ORF, though its function is uncertain. CDR3 residues: CARSPPGPCYEQYF. The CDR3 DNA reads TGTGCCAGAAGCCCCCCTGGGCCTTGCTACGAGCAGTACTTC.